The T cell receptor beta chain described here comes from a study of T cell responses to AZD1222 COVID-19 vaccine (dated by TCRdb to the early 2020s). As for the study more broadly: A total of about 240 trial participants underwent TCR sequencing, of whom some 210 received two doses of AZD1222 and about 25 received two doses of the MenACWY control vaccine. Trial participants were enrolled into age subgroups of 18-55, 56-69 and 70-plus years, which contained 148, 28 and 57 TCR-sequenced participants, respectively.

The CDR3 regions of human TCRbeta chains were analyzed by immunosequencing. The study's own analysis went as follows. Repertoire TCRs were matched against a reference library of SARS-CoV-2-specific TCRs generated with the MIRA antigen-specificity platform. Breadth was defined as the fraction of unique TCRs that were SARS-CoV-2-associated, and depth was defined as the fraction of total T cells that were SARS-CoV-2-associated. Using the MIRA data, each spike-specific TCR was assigned both to the spike region to which the TCR was reactive and to a CD4 or CD8 class. Log10-transformed breadth and depth values were compared by one-way ANOVA with Sidak's multiple comparisons tests. The clones in this table, taken by TCRdb from immuneACCESS, are in-frame only. Not every clone is retained; where verified, under half of the shortfall comes from an unresolved V gene, and the cause of the rest is unknown. V, J and clone size were drawn from that table, and D and trimming were deduced from the DNA. The sample contains some 130,000 clones, approximately 91% of them found a single time. 1% to 1.4% of the sample belongs to the ten largest clones.

General findings and caveats noted by the study authors: The whole spike protein was spanned by vaccine-associated CD4 TCRs, and dominant responses were seen in regions 160-218 and 743-854. Participants were mostly white British and included more females than males, and it was suggested by the authors that clonal diversity may have been underestimated. Conclusions about previously exposed vaccinees were limited because only six or seven AZD1222 recipients were SARS-CoV-2 seropositive at baseline. In the small 56-69-year group, the increase in depth fell short of significance, most likely because of low power. Epitopes outside the regions mutated in the B.1.351 and B.1.1.7 variants were reportedly recognized by nearly half of the unique spike-specific TCRs. Because no day 14 peak-response samples were available, repertoires were characterized only after the peak T cell response. After two AZD1222 doses, spike-specific TCR breadth and depth were significantly higher than at day 0 and than in MenACWY recipients.

On this clone itself: Its antigen is still unknown. No much larger clone exists at a distance of one base, and base qualities are not known.

The time point label, read with the paper, signifies: about 28 days (+/-7) after the second vaccine dose. AZD1222 recipients whose second dose came at about 4 weeks and those whose second dose came at about 12 weeks were combined into one group, since spike-specific TCR depth and breadth did not differ between the two schedules. Vaccinee samples were obtained from the UK trials COV001 and COV002, which included a single-blind randomized controlled phase 2/3 trial of AZD1222 (ChAdOx1 nCoV-19) in healthy adults. For TCRbeta chain sequencing, PBMC samples were collected from trial participants at day 0 and at day 28 after the second dose. The CDR3 has 13 amino acids, counting the end cysteine and phenylalanine. CDR3 DNA is the only sequence kept; it has 39 bases, read in frame from the first base. Deletion took 6 bases off V and 0 bases off J, with a span of 6 bases between the germline ends.

The chain is encoded by TRBV12-3 or TRBV12-4 joined to TRBJ1-3; the D gene identity is not certain. This receptor was taken from an adult who received the AZD1222 COVID-19 vaccine. The sample here was peripheral blood, taken 28 days after the second AZD1222 dose. The nucleotide sequence reads TGTGCCAGCAGGGAGAGCTCTGGAAACACCATATATTTT. Its protein is CASRESSGNTIYF.